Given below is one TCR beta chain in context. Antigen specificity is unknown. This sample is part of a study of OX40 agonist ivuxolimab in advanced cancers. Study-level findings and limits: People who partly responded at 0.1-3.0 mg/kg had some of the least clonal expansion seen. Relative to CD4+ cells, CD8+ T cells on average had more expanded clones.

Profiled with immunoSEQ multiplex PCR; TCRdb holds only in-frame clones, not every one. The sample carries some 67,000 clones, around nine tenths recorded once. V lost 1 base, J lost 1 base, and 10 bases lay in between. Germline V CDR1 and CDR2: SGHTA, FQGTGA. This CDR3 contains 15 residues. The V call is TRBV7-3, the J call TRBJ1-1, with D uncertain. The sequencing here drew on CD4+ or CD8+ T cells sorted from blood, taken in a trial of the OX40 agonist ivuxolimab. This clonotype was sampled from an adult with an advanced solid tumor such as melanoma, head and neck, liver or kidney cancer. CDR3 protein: CASSLSGGENTEAFF. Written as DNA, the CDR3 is TGTGCCAGCAGCTTAAGCGGCGGGGAGAACACTGAAGCTTTCTTT.